The 28 T cell receptor beta chains below come from one sample, sequenced in a study of vaccination and CD4 T cells after COVID-19. Stated treatment: roughly ten-day PBMC culture with coronavirus spike peptide pools or control peptides (ViraFEST assay). Antigen specificity for these receptors is unknown. An Oncomine TCR Beta short-read assay was used to sequence the DNA from cultured CD4+ T cells. From the PCR reads, TCRdb called clonotypes with MiXCR, one entry per CDR3 protein. The sample has some 25,000 distinct CDR3 sequences, roughly 62% seen once. This specimen consisted of CD4+ T cells from blood, cultured in vitro, obtained after SARS-CoV-2 vaccination. These TCRs come from a human donor who received a COVID-19 vaccine.

The CDR3 DNA follows: TGCAGTGCTAGAGTGACAGCCGATCAGCCCCAGCATTTT. This encodes CSARVTADQPQHF. The chain carries TRBV20-1 and TRBJ1-5, with D perhaps matching TRBD1 (5 bases). This CDR3 spans 13 amino acids. With 1 base removed from V and 5 bases from J, the gap between germline ends came to 9 bases. The germline gives CDR1 DFQATT, CDR2 SNEGSKA (reference sequence).

This clonotype was observed a single time. V usage is TRBV5-4 and J usage is TRBJ1-1; D may be TRBD1 (6 bases). This CDR3 comprises 16 residues. The ends were cut back, 6 bases at V and 3 bases at J, with 21 bases in the middle. Germline V lookup: CDR1 SGHNT, CDR2 YYREEE (reference sequence). The CDR3 is CASKTLSTGSDTEAFF. The DNA for the CDR3 is TGTGCCAGCAAAACACTATCTACAGGGTCGGACACTGAAGCTTTCTTT.

The V and J genes are TRBV7-9 and TRBJ1-1; D gene unclear. Trimming took off 3 bases at V and 4 bases at J, with 6 bases between the two ends. The CDR3 length is 12 residues. Per germline, CDR1 SEHNR and CDR2 FQNEAQ (reference sequence). The CDR3 nucleotides are TGTGCCAGCAGCTTTACCGGCACTGAAGCTTTCTTT. It specifies CASSFTGTEAFF.

The rearrangement uses TRBV20-1 and TRBJ1-2; no firm D call. V was cut by 6 bases and J by 8 bases, with 16 bases left in between. CDR1 is DFQATT, CDR2 SNEGSKA, per germline (reference sequence). The CDR3 runs 12 residues. In nucleotides, the CDR3 is TGCAGTGCCAGGACCGAGTCTCGGGGCTACACCTTC. The encoded protein is CSARTESRGYTF.

The rearrangement uses TRBV5-4 and TRBJ1-2; TRBD1 agrees at 7 bases. V was clipped by 0 bases and J by 3 bases; unmatched bases: 5. Germline V gene lookup returns CDR1 SGHNT and CDR2 YYREEE (reference sequence). The CDR3 has 15 residues. The CDR3, as DNA: TGTGCCAGCAGCTTGGGGGGACAGCCCTACTATGGCTACACCTTC. Translating gives CASSLGGQPYYGYTF.

The chain carries TRBV27 and TRBJ2-2; 7 bases match TRBD2. Germline values: CDR1 MNHEY, CDR2 SMNVEV (reference sequence). J was trimmed by 8 bases and V by 4 bases; bases with no gene match: 4. The CDR3 loop spans 13 amino acids. The CDR3 protein is CASSWRGWGELFF. DNA of the CDR3: TGTGCCAGCAGTTGGCGGGGGTGGGGGGAGCTGTTTTTT.

This clonotype was counted a single time. The chain has TRBV2 and TRBJ2-2; D assignment may be TRBD1 or TRBD2 (6 bases each). The V end lost 6 bases, the J end lost 2 bases, and 19 bases lay between the germline ends. The V gene's germline CDR1 is SNHLY and CDR2 FYNNEI. The CDR3 runs to 17 residues. In DNA form, the CDR3 reads TGTGCCAGCAGGTACGGGGGCGACCTTGAAAACACCGGGGAGCTGTTTTTT. Translated, it gives CASRYGGDLENTGELFF. Combining the CDR3 with reference TRBV2 and TRBJ2-2 gives the whole variable domain EPEVTQTPSHQVTQMGQEVILRCVPISNHLYFYWYRQILGQKVEFLVSFYNNEISEKSEIFDDQFSVERPDGSNFTLKIRSTKLEDSAMYFCASRYGGDLENTGELFFGEGSRLTVL.

The rearrangement links TRBV27 to TRBJ1-6, with 9 positions matching TRBD1. The CDR3 spans 16 residues. Germline loops: CDR1 MNHEY, CDR2 SMNVEV (reference sequence). The J segment lost 8 bases and the V segment lost 4 bases, leaving 9 bases of the junction unmatched. CDR3 in DNA: TGTGCCAGCAGTTACCAGACAGGGGGAGGTGATTCACCCCTCCACTTT. Amino acids: CASSYQTGGGDSPLHF.

This clonotype appeared a single time. This chain links TRBV24-1 with TRBJ2-5; 10 nucleotides line up with TRBD1. Germline CDR1 reads KGHDR; CDR2 reads SFDVKD. The CDR3 is 15 amino acids. Trimming removed 5 bases from V and 2 bases from J; junction bases left unmatched: 4. The CDR3 DNA reads as TGTGCCACCAGTGCCTCGGACAGGGGGCAAGAGACCCAGTACTTC. It translates to CATSASDRGQETQYF.

V usage is TRBV24-1 and J usage is TRBJ2-3, with TRBD1 identical over 10 bases. Germline V gene data show CDR1 as KGHDR and CDR2 as SFDVKD. After removal of 4 bases from V and 1 base from J, the junction contained 4 bases not matched to a gene. The CDR3 spans 16 residues. The CDR3 region is CATSDPGTGGTDTQYF. DNA for the CDR3: TGTGCCACCAGTGACCCCGGGACAGGGGGCACAGATACGCAGTATTTT.

The rearrangement uses TRBV10-1 and TRBJ1-1, with D possibly TRBD1 on 6 matching bases. V lost 3 bases and J lost 7, with 12 bases in between. The CDR3 length is 13 residues. Germline V gene lookup returns CDR1 WNHNN and CDR2 SYGVQD (reference sequence). The CDR3 DNA is TGCGCCAGCAGTGATTCGGGACAAGGTGAAGCTTTCTTT. It specifies CASSDSGQGEAFF.

The chain has TRBV20-1 and TRBJ1-5; D perhaps matches TRBD1 (6 bases). The V end was cut by 2 bases, the J end by 3 bases, with 17 bases between. Germline CDR1 DFQATT, CDR2 SNEGSKA (reference sequence). This CDR3 contains 16 residues. CDR3 residues: CSARPPPTGLNQPQHF. CDR3 nucleotides: TGCAGTGCTAGACCCCCACCGACAGGACTCAATCAGCCCCAGCATTTT.

V is TRBV10-3 and J is TRBJ1-2; D unresolved. Trimming pared 3 bases from V and 3 bases from J, leaving 5 bases between. CDR1 is ENHRY, CDR2 SYGVKD, per germline. The CDR3 runs 12 residues. Here the CDR3 DNA reads TGTGCCATCAGTGAAATTGACTATGGCTACACCTTC. It encodes CAISEIDYGYTF.

This clonotype turned up a few times. CDR3 DNA sequence: TGTGCCAGCAGCCCGACAGGGGAAGATGGCTACACCTTC. It specifies CASSPTGEDGYTF. The V gene is TRBV7-9, the J gene TRBJ1-2, with 8 bases that match TRBD1. Germline CDR1 and CDR2: SEHNR and FQNEAQ (reference sequence). V dropped 5 bases and J dropped 6; count of bases not matched to a gene: 5. The CDR3 contains 13 residues.

This clonotype was recorded a few times. The gene calls are TRBV6-5 and TRBJ1-2, with 7 bases fitting TRBD1. Trimming cost V 0 bases and J 9 bases; bases outside gene matches: 7. CDR3 length: 14 amino acids. Germline assignment: CDR1 MNHEY and CDR2 SVGAGI. Here the CDR3 DNA reads TGTGCCAGCAGTTACTCAGGGGGCGTGCGGCGCTACACCTTC. Protein sequence: CASSYSGGVRRYTF.

The rearrangement links TRBV6-1 to TRBJ1-5, with a tentative D call TRBD1 (5 bases). The V gene lost 1 base and the J gene lost 6 bases, with 10 bases spanning the gap. CDR3 length equals 14 residues. The V gene's germline CDR1 is MNHNS and CDR2 SASEGT. The CDR3 bases are TGTGCCAGCAGTGAAGGCAGGGTGGGTCAGCCCCAGCATTTT. It specifies CASSEGRVGQPQHF.

The genes are TRBV6-1 and TRBJ2-5; TRBD1 agrees at 8 bases. The CDR3 spans 16 residues. Germline CDR1 reads MNHNS; CDR2 reads SASEGT. V lost 7 bases and J lost 5; bases outside the gene matches: 15. Here the CDR3 reads CASTRGQGWALETQYF. The CDR3 DNA reads as TGTGCCAGCACCCGAGGACAGGGCTGGGCCTTGGAGACCCAGTACTTC.

The genes are TRBV18 and TRBJ2-5, with 9 bases aligning to TRBD1. J was trimmed by 5 bases and V by 3 bases; bases with no gene match: 4. This CDR3 region has 14 residues. Germline assignment: CDR1 KGHSH and CDR2 LQKENI. The CDR3 here is CASSPGTGSETQYF. In DNA, the CDR3 is TGTGCCAGCTCACCCGGGACAGGGAGCGAGACCCAGTACTTC.

This chain connects TRBV5-8 to TRBJ1-5; perhaps TRBD1 as D (6 bases). Germline lookup yields CDR1 SGHTS and CDR2 YDEGEE. The V end lost 8 bases, the J end lost 6 bases, and 12 bases lay between the germline ends. This CDR3 has 12 amino acids. The CDR3 nucleotides are TGTGCCAGTACAGGGTCTGGTCAGCCCCAGCATTTT. Its protein is CASTGSGQPQHF.

The chain carries TRBV20-1 and TRBJ2-5; 11 nucleotides align to TRBD2. In germline, CDR1 is DFQATT, CDR2 SNEGSKA (reference sequence). Trimming removed 0 bases from V and 2 bases from J; junction bases left unmatched: 2. This CDR3 has 15 amino acids. The CDR3 DNA reads as TGCAGTGCTAGAGATCTAGCGGGGGGACAAGAGACCCAGTACTTC. Translating gives CSARDLAGGQETQYF.

The chain has TRBV9 and TRBJ2-1, with D hard to call. Between the trimmed V and J ends, which lost 0 bases and 0 bases, there was a span of 7 bases. Germline V gives CDR1 SGDLS, CDR2 YYNGEE. The CDR3 covers 15 residues. CDR3 nucleotide sequence: TGTGCCAGCAGCGTAGCAGCCCGCTCCTACAATGAGCAGTTCTTC. Protein product: CASSVAARSYNEQFF.

The chain combines TRBV5-8 with TRBJ1-5; D not certain. Per germline, CDR1 SGHTS and CDR2 YDEGEE. This CDR3 spans 15 amino acids. Trimming cost V 0 bases and J 5 bases, with 12 bases left between them. The CDR3 loop is CASSLAFGSYQPQHF. For the CDR3, the DNA is TGTGCCAGCAGCTTGGCCTTCGGGAGCTATCAGCCCCAGCATTTT.

The table lists this clonotype with a count of one. The chain joins TRBV6-1 to TRBJ2-7; 11 bases agree with TRBD2. CDR3 length: 18 amino acids. Germline V gene sequence: CDR1 MNHNS, CDR2 SASEGT. After removal of 5 bases from V and 4 bases from J, the junction contained 16 bases not matched to a gene. CDR3 in DNA: TGTGCCAGCAGTAGAGGGGCTAGCGGGGGGCAGGACAGTTACGAGCAGTACTTC. Protein product: CASSRGASGGQDSYEQYF.

The rearrangement uses TRBV20-1 and TRBJ2-7; perhaps D is TRBD1 or TRBD2 (7 bases each). V was shortened by 6 bases and J by 7 bases, with 16 bases between the two germline ends. The CDR3 is 12 residues long. CDR1 is DFQATT and CDR2 is SNEGSKA in the germline V gene (reference sequence). CDR3 in DNA: TGCAGTGCCACCAGACAGGGAGGGGAGCAGTACTTC. Protein: CSATRQGGEQYF.

This chain uses TRBV5-4 with TRBJ2-7, with 8 bases aligning to TRBD2. CDR3 length equals 16 residues. Germline CDR1 SGHNT, CDR2 YYREEE (reference sequence). After removal of 2 bases from V and 7 bases from J, the junction contained 14 bases not matched to a gene. CDR3 DNA: TGTGCCAGCAGCTTATGGGCAGCGGGGGCCGTCCGGGAGCAGTACTTC. As protein: CASSLWAAGAVREQYF.

The chain uses TRBV3-1 and TRBJ1-1; no reliable D call. Per the germline V gene, CDR1 is LGHDT and CDR2 is YNNKEL (reference sequence). The CDR3 contains 13 residues. V was trimmed by 0 bases and J by 4 bases, leaving 6 bases between them. CDR3 sequence: CASSQEDSTEAFF. CDR3 sequence (DNA): TGTGCCAGCAGCCAAGAAGATTCCACTGAAGCTTTCTTT.

The chain couples TRBV10-1 to TRBJ1-2; 7 bases line up with TRBD1. The V gene's germline CDR1 is WNHNN and CDR2 SYGVQD (reference sequence). V lost 0 bases and J lost 4; bases outside the gene matches: 8. The CDR3 consists of 16 residues. In DNA, the CDR3 is TGCGCCAGCAGTGAGTCGATGACAGGGCTTGGCTATGGCTACACCTTC. Its translation: CASSESMTGLGYGYTF.

The chain uses TRBV6-1 and TRBJ1-1; D unresolved. The CDR3 is 12 amino acids. V dropped 7 bases and J dropped 0 bases, with 6 bases sitting between them. The germline gives CDR1 MNHNS, CDR2 SASEGT. CDR3: CASKYMNTEAFF. In DNA form, the CDR3 reads TGTGCCAGCAAATATATGAACACTGAAGCTTTCTTT.